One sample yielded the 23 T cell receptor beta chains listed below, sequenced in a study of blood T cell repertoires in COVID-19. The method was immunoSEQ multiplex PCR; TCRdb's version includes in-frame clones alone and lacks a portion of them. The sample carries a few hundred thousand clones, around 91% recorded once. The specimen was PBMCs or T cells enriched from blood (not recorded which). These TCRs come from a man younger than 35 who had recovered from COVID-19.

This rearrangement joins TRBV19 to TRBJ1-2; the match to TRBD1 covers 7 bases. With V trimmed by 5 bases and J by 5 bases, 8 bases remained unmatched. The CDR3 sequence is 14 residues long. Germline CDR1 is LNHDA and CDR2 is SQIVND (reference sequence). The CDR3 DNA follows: TGTGCCAGTAGTCCTACAGGGGCGCTGTATGGCTACACCTTC. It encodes CASSPTGALYGYTF.

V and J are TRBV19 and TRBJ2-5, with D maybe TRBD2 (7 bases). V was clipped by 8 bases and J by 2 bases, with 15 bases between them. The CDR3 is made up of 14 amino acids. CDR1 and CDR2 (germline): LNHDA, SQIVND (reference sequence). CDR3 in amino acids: CASGTLGLQETQYF. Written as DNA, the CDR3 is TGTGCCAGTGGGACACTGGGACTACAAGAGACCCAGTACTTC.

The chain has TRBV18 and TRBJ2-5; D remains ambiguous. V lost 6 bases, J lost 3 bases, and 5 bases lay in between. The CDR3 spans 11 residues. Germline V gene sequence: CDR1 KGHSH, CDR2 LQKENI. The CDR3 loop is CASSQKETQYF. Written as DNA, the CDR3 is TGTGCCAGCTCTCAAAAAGAGACCCAGTACTTC.

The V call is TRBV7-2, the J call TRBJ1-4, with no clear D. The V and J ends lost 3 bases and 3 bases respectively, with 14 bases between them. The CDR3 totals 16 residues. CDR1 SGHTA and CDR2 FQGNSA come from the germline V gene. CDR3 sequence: CASSFRVASSNEKLFF. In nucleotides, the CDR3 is TGTGCCAGCAGCTTCCGGGTGGCTTCTTCTAATGAAAAACTGTTTTTT.

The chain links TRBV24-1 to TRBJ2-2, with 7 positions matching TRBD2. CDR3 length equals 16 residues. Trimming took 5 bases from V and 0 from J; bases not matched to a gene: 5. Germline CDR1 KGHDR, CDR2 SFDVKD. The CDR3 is CATSAAGAPNTGELFF. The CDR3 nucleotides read TGTGCCACCAGTGCGGCGGGAGCCCCGAACACCGGGGAGCTGTTTTTT.

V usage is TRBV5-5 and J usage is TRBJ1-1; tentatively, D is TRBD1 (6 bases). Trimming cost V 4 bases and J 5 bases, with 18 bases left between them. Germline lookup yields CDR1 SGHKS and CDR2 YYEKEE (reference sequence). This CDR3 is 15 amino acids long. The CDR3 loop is CASSPTAGVGTEAFF. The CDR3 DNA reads TGTGCCAGCAGCCCGACGGCAGGGGTGGGAACTGAAGCTTTCTTT. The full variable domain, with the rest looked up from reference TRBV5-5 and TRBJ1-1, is DAGVTQSPTHLIKTRGQQVTLRCSPISGHKSVSWYQQVLGQGPQFIFQYYEKEERGRGNFPDRFSARQFPNYSSELNVNALLLGDSALYLCASSPTAGVGTEAFFGQGTRLTVV.

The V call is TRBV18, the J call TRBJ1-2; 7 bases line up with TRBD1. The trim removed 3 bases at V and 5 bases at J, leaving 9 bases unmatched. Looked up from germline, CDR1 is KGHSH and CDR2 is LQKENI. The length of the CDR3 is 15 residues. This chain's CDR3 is CASSPDDRAGYGYTF. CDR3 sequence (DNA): TGTGCCAGCTCACCCGACGACAGGGCGGGATATGGCTACACCTTC.

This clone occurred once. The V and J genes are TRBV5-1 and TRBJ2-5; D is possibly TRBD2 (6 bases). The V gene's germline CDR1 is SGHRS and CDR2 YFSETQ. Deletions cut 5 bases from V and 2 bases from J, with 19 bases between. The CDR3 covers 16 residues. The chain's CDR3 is CASRGRRSGSQETQYF. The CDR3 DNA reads TGCGCCAGCAGGGGGAGGAGGTCAGGGTCACAAGAGACCCAGTACTTC.

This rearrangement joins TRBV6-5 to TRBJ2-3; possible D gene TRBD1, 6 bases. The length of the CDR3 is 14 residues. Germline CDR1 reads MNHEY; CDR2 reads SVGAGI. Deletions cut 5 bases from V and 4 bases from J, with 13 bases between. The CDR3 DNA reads TGTGCCAGCAGTCCCTGGACAGAGGCAGATACGCAGTATTTT. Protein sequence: CASSPWTEADTQYF.

This chain's CDR3 is CASSQDGRQALNEQFF. CDR3 DNA sequence: TGCGCCAGCAGCCAAGATGGGCGACAGGCCCTCAATGAGCAGTTCTTC. The gene calls are TRBV4-3 and TRBJ2-1; weak D call: TRBD1 (6 bases). Trimming removed 0 bases from V and 6 bases from J, with 15 bases in between. The CDR3 is 16 amino acids. CDR1 and CDR2 (germline): LGHNA, YSLEER.

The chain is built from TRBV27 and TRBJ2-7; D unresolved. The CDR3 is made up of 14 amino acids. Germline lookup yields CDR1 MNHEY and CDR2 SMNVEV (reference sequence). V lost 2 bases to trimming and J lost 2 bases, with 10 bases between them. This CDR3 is CASSLGGSTYEQYF. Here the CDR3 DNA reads TGTGCCAGCAGTTTAGGCGGATCGACCTACGAGCAGTACTTC.

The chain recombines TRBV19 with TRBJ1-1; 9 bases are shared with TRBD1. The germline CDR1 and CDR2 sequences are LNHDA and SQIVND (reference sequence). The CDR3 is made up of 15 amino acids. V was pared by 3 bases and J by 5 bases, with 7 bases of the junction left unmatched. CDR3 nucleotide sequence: TGTGCCAGTAGTATGCCGGACAGGGGATGGACTGAAGCTTTCTTT. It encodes CASSMPDRGWTEAFF. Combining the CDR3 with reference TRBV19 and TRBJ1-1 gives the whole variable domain DGGITQSPKYLFRKEGQNVTLSCEQNLNHDAMYWYRQDPGQGLRLIYYSQIVNDFQKGDIAEGYSVSREKKESFPLTVTSAQKNPTAFYLCASSMPDRGWTEAFFGQGTRLTVV.

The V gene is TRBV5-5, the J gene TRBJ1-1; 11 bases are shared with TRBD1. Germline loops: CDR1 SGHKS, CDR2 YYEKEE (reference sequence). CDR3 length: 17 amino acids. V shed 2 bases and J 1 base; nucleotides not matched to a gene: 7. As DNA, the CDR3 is TGTGCCAGCAGCTTCCGGACAGGGGGCTTAGGGAACACTGAAGCTTTCTTT. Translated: CASSFRTGGLGNTEAFF.

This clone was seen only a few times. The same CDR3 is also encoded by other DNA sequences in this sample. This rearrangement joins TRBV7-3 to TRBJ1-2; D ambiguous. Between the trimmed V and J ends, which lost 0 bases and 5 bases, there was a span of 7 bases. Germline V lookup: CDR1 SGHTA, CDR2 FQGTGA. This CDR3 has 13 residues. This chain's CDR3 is CASSLTGRYGYTF. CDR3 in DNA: TGTGCCAGCAGCTTAACTGGCAGATATGGCTACACCTTC.

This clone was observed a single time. The CDR3 protein is CASREEGGKGYNEQFF. The CDR3 region has the DNA TGTGCCAGCAGGGAAGAGGGCGGGAAAGGTTACAATGAGCAGTTCTTC. The chain uses TRBV27 and TRBJ2-1; TRBD2 might be the D (6 bases). Germline V gene data show CDR1 as MNHEY and CDR2 as SMNVEV (reference sequence). This CDR3 is 16 amino acids long. The V end lost 6 bases, the J end lost 4 bases, and 19 bases lay between the germline ends.

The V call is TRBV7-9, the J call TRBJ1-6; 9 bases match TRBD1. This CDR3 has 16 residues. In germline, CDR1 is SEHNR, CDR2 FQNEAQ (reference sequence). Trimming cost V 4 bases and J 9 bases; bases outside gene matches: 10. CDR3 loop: CASSSPGTGTSSPLHF. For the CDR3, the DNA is TGTGCCAGCAGCTCACCCGGGACAGGGACTAGTTCACCCCTCCACTTT. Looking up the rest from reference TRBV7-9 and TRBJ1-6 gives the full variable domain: DTGVSQNPRHKITKRGQNVTFRCDPISEHNRLYWYRQTLGQGPEFLTYFQNEAQLEKSRLLSDRFSAERPKGSFSTLEIQRTEQGDSAMYLCASSSPGTGTSSPLHFGNGTRLTVT.

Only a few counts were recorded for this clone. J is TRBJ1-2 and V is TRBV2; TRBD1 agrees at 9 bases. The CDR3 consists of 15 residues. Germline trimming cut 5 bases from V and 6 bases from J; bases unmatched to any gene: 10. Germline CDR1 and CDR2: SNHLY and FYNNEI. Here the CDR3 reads CASSREPGQGNGYTF. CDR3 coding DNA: TGTGCCAGCAGTCGAGAACCGGGACAGGGTAATGGCTACACCTTC.

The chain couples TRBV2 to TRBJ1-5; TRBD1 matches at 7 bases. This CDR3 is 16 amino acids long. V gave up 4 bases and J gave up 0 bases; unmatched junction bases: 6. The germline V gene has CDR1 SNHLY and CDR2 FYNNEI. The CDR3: CASSANRGSSNQPQHF. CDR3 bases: TGTGCCAGCAGTGCGAACAGGGGCTCTAGCAATCAGCCCCAGCATTTT.

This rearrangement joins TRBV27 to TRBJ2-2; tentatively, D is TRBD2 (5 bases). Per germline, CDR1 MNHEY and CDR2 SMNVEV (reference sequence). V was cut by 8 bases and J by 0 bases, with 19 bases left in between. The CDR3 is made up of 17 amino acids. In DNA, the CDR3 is TGTGCCAGCCGCTCCCGAGGTCGGGGTACGAACACCGGGGAGCTGTTTTTT. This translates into CASRSRGRGTNTGELFF.

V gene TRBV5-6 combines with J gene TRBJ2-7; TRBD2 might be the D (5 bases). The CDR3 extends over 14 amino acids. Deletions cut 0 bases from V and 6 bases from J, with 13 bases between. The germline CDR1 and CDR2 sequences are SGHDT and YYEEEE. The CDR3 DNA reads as TGTGCCAGCAGCTTGGTCCTGCTAGCTGGCGAGCAGTACTTC. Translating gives CASSLVLLAGEQYF.

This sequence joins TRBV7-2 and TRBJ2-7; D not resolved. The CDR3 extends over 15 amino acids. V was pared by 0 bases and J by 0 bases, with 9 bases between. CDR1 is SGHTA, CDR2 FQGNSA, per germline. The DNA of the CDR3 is TGTGCCAGCAGCTTAGCCGTCGCTAGCTCCTACGAGCAGTACTTC. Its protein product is CASSLAVASSYEQYF.

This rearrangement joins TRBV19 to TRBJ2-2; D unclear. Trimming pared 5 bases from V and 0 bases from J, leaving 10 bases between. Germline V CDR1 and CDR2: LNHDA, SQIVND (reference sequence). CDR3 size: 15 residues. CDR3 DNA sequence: TGTGCCAGTAGTCCTCCCCAGTCGAACACCGGGGAGCTGTTTTTT. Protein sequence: CASSPPQSNTGELFF. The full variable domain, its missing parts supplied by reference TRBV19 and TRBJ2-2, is DGGITQSPKYLFRKEGQNVTLSCEQNLNHDAMYWYRQDPGQGLRLIYYSQIVNDFQKGDIAEGYSVSREKKESFPLTVTSAQKNPTAFYLCASSPPQSNTGELFFGEGSRLTVL.

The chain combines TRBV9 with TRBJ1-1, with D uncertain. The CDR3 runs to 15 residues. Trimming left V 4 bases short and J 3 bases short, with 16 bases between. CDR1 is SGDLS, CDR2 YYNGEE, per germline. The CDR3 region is CASSSSGVRDTEAFF. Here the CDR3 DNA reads TGTGCCAGCAGCTCTTCCGGGGTGAGGGACACTGAAGCTTTCTTT.